This passage covers 26 T cell receptor beta chains from one sample sequenced in a study of shared clonotypes between healthy human individuals. Repertoires were generated with immunoSEQ multiplex PCR, while TCRdb's copy carries only in-frame clones and drops some. The sample records about 470,000 clones, around 79% being singletons. Sequencing was performed on PBMCs. Receptors originate from a woman between 35 and 50 years old in good health. Some clones in this sample may be carry-over from other donors' samples.

This chain uses TRBV11-2 with TRBJ2-1, with 7 bases identical to TRBD1. This CDR3 spans 17 amino acids. Germline CDR1 SGHAT, CDR2 FQNNGV. V lost 3 bases to trimming and J lost 8 bases; unmatched junction nucleotides: 16. The CDR3 sequence: CASSFPTRTGSEDEQFF. The CDR3 DNA reads TGTGCCAGCAGCTTCCCAACCCGGACAGGTTCGGAGGATGAGCAGTTCTTC.

The CDR3 spells CASSPGVWGGGYTF. CDR3 DNA: TGTGCCAGCAGCCCTGGCGTCTGGGGTGGTGGCTACACCTTC. This chain uses TRBV5-4 with TRBJ1-2; D not certain. Deletions cut 4 bases from V and 7 bases from J, with 17 bases between. The CDR3 totals 14 residues. Germline loops: CDR1 SGHNT, CDR2 YYREEE (reference sequence). The variable domain in full, with the rest retrieved from reference TRBV5-4 and TRBJ1-2, is ETGVTQSPTHLIKTRGQQVTLRCSSQSGHNTVSWYQQALGQGPQFIFQYYREEENGRGNFPPRFSGLQFPNYSSELNVNALELDDSALYLCASSPGVWGGGYTFGSGTRLTVV.

This chain links TRBV7-2 with TRBJ2-5; unclear D gene. CDR1 is SGHTA and CDR2 is FQGNSA in the germline V gene. V was trimmed by 1 base and J by 3 bases, leaving 9 bases between them. The length of the CDR3 is 14 residues. CDR3 DNA sequence: TGTGCCAGCAGCTTAGTTAGCAGAGAAGAGACCCAGTACTTC. As protein: CASSLVSREETQYF.

CDR3 in amino acids: CSVEKGGAQAALRTQYF. The CDR3 nucleotides read TGCAGCGTTGAAAAAGGGGGTGCGCAGGCCGCCCTCAGAACCCAGTACTTC. The chain employs TRBV29-1 and TRBJ2-5; tentative D call: TRBD1 (6 bases). The CDR3 consists of 17 residues. V dropped 2 bases and J dropped 8 bases, with 27 bases sitting between them. Per germline, CDR1 SQVTM and CDR2 ANQGSEA.

V usage is TRBV6-4 and J usage is TRBJ2-2, with 8 bases matching TRBD1. Trimming at V came to 2 bases and at J to 7 bases, leaving 6 bases not matched to a gene. The CDR3 loop spans 15 amino acids. Germline CDR1 MRHNA, CDR2 SNTAGT. This chain's CDR3 is CASSDRQGAGGELFF. The CDR3 DNA reads TGTGCCAGCAGTGACCGTCAGGGGGCAGGCGGGGAGCTGTTTTTT.

In this sample, this clone turned up once. This chain links TRBV12-5 with TRBJ2-5; D is ambiguous. The CDR3 has 15 amino acids. Trimming left V 1 base short and J 0 bases short, with 9 bases between. Germline V gives CDR1 LGHNT, CDR2 FRNRAP. As DNA, the CDR3 is TGTGCTAGTGGTTTGGGTAGAGAGTACCAAGAGACCCAGTACTTC. Residues: CASGLGREYQETQYF.

The chain joins TRBV5-4 to TRBJ2-5, with a tentative D call TRBD1 (5 bases). V was pared by 0 bases and J by 5 bases, with 11 bases between. CDR1 and CDR2 from the germline V gene are SGHNT and YYREEE (reference sequence). This CDR3 has 14 amino acids. The CDR3 DNA is TGTGCCAGCAGCTTGGGTGGGGCGAAGGAGACCCAGTACTTC. As protein: CASSLGGAKETQYF.

This chain connects TRBV19 to TRBJ2-5; TRBD2 might be the D (6 bases). CDR3 length: 13 amino acids. Germline V gene data show CDR1 as LNHDA and CDR2 as SQIVND (reference sequence). The CDR3 DNA sequence: TGTGCGGCGGGGCTGCCAAGCCAAGAGACCCAGTACTTC. Its protein is CAAGLPSQETQYF.

The chain employs TRBV28 and TRBJ2-6, with D possibly TRBD1 on 6 matching bases. V lost 5 bases, J lost 3 bases, and 17 bases lay in between. The CDR3 has 17 amino acids. Germline V gene sequence: CDR1 MDHEN, CDR2 SYDVKM. The CDR3 protein is CASSPAGSGDGANVLTF. The CDR3 DNA follows: TGTGCCAGCAGTCCAGCCGGGTCAGGGGATGGGGCCAACGTCCTGACTTTC.

The chain recombines TRBV28 with TRBJ2-1; TRBD1 agrees at 8 bases. Losses at the gene ends were 6 bases for V and 2 bases for J; bases not matched to a gene: 6. The CDR3 sequence is 15 residues long. The V gene's germline CDR1 is MDHEN and CDR2 SYDVKM. CDR3 in DNA: TGTGCCAGCAGCTCAGGACAGGGCACCTACAATGAGCAGTTCTTC. It codes for CASSSGQGTYNEQFF.

J is TRBJ1-2 and V is TRBV30; 9 bases map to TRBD1. Germline CDR1 and CDR2: GTSNPN and SVGIG (reference sequence). V lost 2 bases to trimming and J lost 5 bases; unmatched junction nucleotides: 18. The length of the CDR3 is 18 residues. The CDR3 nucleotides are TGTGCCTGGAGTTCCGATGGGGACAGGGTTCCCGAAAGATATGGCTACACCTTC. Its translation is CAWSSDGDRVPERYGYTF.

The V and J genes are TRBV6-1 and TRBJ2-2; 7 nucleotides align to TRBD1. The CDR3 is 18 residues long. The V gene's germline CDR1 is MNHNS and CDR2 SASEGT. Unmatched junction bases numbered 12, after V lost 4 bases and J lost 1 base. The CDR3 sequence is CASSALPGTAKNTGELFF. CDR3 nucleotides: TGTGCCAGCAGTGCCCTCCCCGGGACAGCCAAGAACACCGGGGAGCTGTTTTTT.

This clone was seen a single time. The chain is built from TRBV6-6 and TRBJ2-5, with TRBD2 as a possible D gene (6 bases). The germline gives CDR1 MNHNY, CDR2 SVGAGI (reference sequence). This CDR3 has 13 residues. V lost 7 bases and J lost 4, with 13 bases in between. CDR3 loop: CASTPPGVETQYF. For the CDR3, the DNA is TGTGCCAGCACGCCGCCGGGAGTAGAGACCCAGTACTTC.

The V gene is TRBV6-4, the J gene TRBJ2-1; weak D call: TRBD2 (6 bases). This CDR3 is 13 amino acids long. Germline-derived CDR1 and CDR2 are MRHNA and SNTAGT. The germline V and J ends were trimmed by 10 bases and 4 bases, with 14 bases remaining between them. The CDR3 region is CATPLASYNEQFF. The CDR3 DNA follows: TGTGCCACTCCTCTAGCGAGTTACAATGAGCAGTTCTTC.

The genes are TRBV5-6 and TRBJ2-4; D is perhaps TRBD1 or TRBD2 (5 bases each). Germline V gives CDR1 SGHDT, CDR2 YYEEEE. Trimming took 3 bases from V and 5 from J, leaving 15 bases between them. This CDR3 contains 15 residues. In DNA form, the CDR3 reads TGTGCCAGCAGCTCCCGAGGGGCAATTCAAAACATTCAGTACTTC. It specifies CASSSRGAIQNIQYF.

A word on this clone: The same CDR3 is also encoded by other DNA sequences in this sample. The V call is TRBV7-9, the J call TRBJ2-2; D remains ambiguous. This CDR3 spans 11 amino acids. The germline CDR1 and CDR2 sequences are SEHNR and FQNEAQ (reference sequence). Trimming pared 6 bases from V and 7 bases from J, leaving 6 bases between. This chain's CDR3 is CASSPLGELFF. Here the CDR3 DNA reads TGTGCCAGCAGTCCCCTCGGGGAGCTGTTTTTT. The full variable domain, with the rest looked up from reference TRBV7-9 and TRBJ2-2, is DTGVSQNPRHKITKRGQNVTFRCDPISEHNRLYWYRQTLGQGPEFLTYFQNEAQLEKSRLLSDRFSAERPKGSFSTLEIQRTEQGDSAMYLCASSPLGELFFGEGSRLTVL.

With regard to this clone: The same CDR3 is also encoded by other DNA sequences in this sample. The chain uses TRBV7-3 and TRBJ2-7; possible D gene TRBD2, 6 bases. This CDR3 contains 13 residues. Trimming took off 3 bases at V and 1 base at J, with 7 bases between the two ends. Germline values: CDR1 SGHTA, CDR2 FQGTGA. The CDR3 nucleotides are TGTGCCAGCAGCTTGGCGGGATCCTACGAGCAGTACTTC. It specifies CASSLAGSYEQYF. Filled out from reference TRBV7-3 and TRBJ2-7, the complete variable domain reads GAGVSQTPSNKVTEKGKYVELRCDPISGHTALYWYRQSLGQGPEFLIYFQGTGAADDSGLPNDRFFAVRPEGSVSTLKIQRTERGDSAVYLCASSLAGSYEQYFGPGTRLTVT.

The rearrangement links TRBV2 to TRBJ2-7, with D hard to call. Trimming took 6 bases from V and 0 from J, leaving 6 bases between them. This CDR3 contains 12 residues. From germline, CDR1 is SNHLY and CDR2 FYNNEI. For the CDR3, the DNA is TGTGCCAGCAGACTTAGCTCCTACGAGCAGTACTTC. It encodes CASRLSSYEQYF.

The V call is TRBV7-2, the J call TRBJ2-1; D not resolved. The germline gives CDR1 SGHTA, CDR2 FQGNSA. V gave up 0 bases and J gave up 3 bases, with 9 bases separating them. This CDR3 is 15 amino acids long. CDR3 coding DNA: TGTGCCAGCAGCTTAGCGGAGACGAGCTACAATGAGCAGTTCTTC. This encodes CASSLAETSYNEQFF. Combining the CDR3 with reference TRBV7-2 and TRBJ2-1 gives the whole variable domain GAGVSQSPSNKVTEKGKDVELRCDPISGHTALYWYRQSLGQGLEFLIYFQGNSAPDKSGLPSDRFSAERTGGSVSTLTIQRTQQEDSAVYLCASSLAETSYNEQFFGPGTRLTVL.

The V gene is TRBV6-1, the J gene TRBJ1-5; 10 bases fit TRBD1. This CDR3 contains 15 residues. Germline CDR1 is MNHNS and CDR2 is SASEGT. With 3 bases clipped from V and 3 bases from J, the junction kept 2 bases outside the gene matches. The CDR3 bases are TGTGCCAGCAGTGAGACAGGGGGCGTCAATCAGCCCCAGCATTTT. This sequence encodes CASSETGGVNQPQHF.

The chain couples TRBV7-9 to TRBJ2-3; D gene uncertain. V dropped 5 bases and J dropped 3 bases, with 12 bases sitting between them. The CDR3 covers 14 residues. CDR1 is SEHNR and CDR2 is FQNEAQ in the germline V gene (reference sequence). CDR3 residues: CASSPPMRTDTQYF. The CDR3, as DNA: TGTGCCAGCAGCCCGCCCATGCGGACAGATACGCAGTATTTT.

The V and J genes are TRBV10-3 and TRBJ2-1, with D possibly being TRBD2 (6 bases). The CDR3 runs to 12 residues. CDR1 and CDR2 (germline): ENHRY, SYGVKD. V shed 10 bases and J shed 8 bases, with 15 bases lying between them. CDR3 nucleotide sequence: TGTGCCAGCCGGGACTCCAGGGATGAGCAGTTCTTC. Translated, it gives CASRDSRDEQFF.

Note on this clone: Since a much larger clone is just one base distant, this may be a read error. V gene TRBV4-2 combines with J gene TRBJ2-4; TRBD2 aligns across 11 bases. With 0 bases clipped from V and 0 bases from J, the junction kept 1 base outside the gene matches. CDR3 length: 17 residues. From germline, CDR1 is LGHNA and CDR2 YNFKEQ. CDR3 in DNA: TGTGCCAGCAGCCAAGATAGCGGGAGGGTAGCCAAAAACATTCAGTACTTC. Translation gives CASSQDSGRVAKNIQYF.

The chain links TRBV11-2 to TRBJ2-5; D is possibly TRBD2 (6 bases). The germline V gene encodes CDR1 SGHAT and CDR2 FQNNGV. The CDR3 runs 15 residues. The ends were cut back, 5 bases at V and 5 bases at J, with 18 bases in the middle. The CDR3 region is CASSAGLSAGETQYF. CDR3 bases: TGTGCCAGCAGCGCTGGACTAAGCGCAGGCGAGACCCAGTACTTC.

This clone came up once. This chain connects TRBV4-1 to TRBJ2-2; D not resolved. V shed 1 base and J shed 7 bases, with 10 bases lying between them. This CDR3 contains 14 residues. Germline V gives CDR1 MGHRA, CDR2 YSYEKL. The CDR3 sequence: CASSQVPGVGELFF. The CDR3, as DNA: TGCGCCAGCAGCCAAGTACCTGGGGTCGGGGAGCTGTTTTTT.

This clone came up many times. The gene calls are TRBV2 and TRBJ1-1; D is uncertain. Trimming took 8 bases from V and 4 from J, leaving 11 bases between them. Germline lookup yields CDR1 SNHLY and CDR2 FYNNEI. The CDR3 totals 12 residues. The CDR3 nucleotides are TGTGCCAGCCGGGTCCGACTCACTGAAGCTTTCTTT. It specifies CASRVRLTEAFF.